This is a list of T cell receptor beta chains from one sample in a study of T cell repertoires in cytomegalovirus infection. The antigens these receptors bind are not known. TCRdb redid the calling of the reads with MiXCR, one entry per CDR3 protein. Here the sample spans 550,000 to 700,000 distinct CDR3 sequences, 40% being singletons. Here the sequenced sample was cultured PBMCs, taken from culture after CMV antigen stimulation. These receptor sequences come from a human donor in good health (CMV status not recorded). Some clones in this sample may be carry-over from other donors' samples. Each CDR3 is given with its conserved first and last residue. D genes are given only for firm matches. Rows may omit the clone size; those that give it use once, few, many or a size class.

V	size	D	J	DNA	CDR3
TRBV7-2	.	TRBD1	TRBJ2-1	TGTGCCAGCAGCTTGGGGACAGGGGGCTTCAATGAGCAGTTCTTC	CASSLGTGGFNEQFF
TRBV7-2	many	.	TRBJ1-5	TGTGCCAGCAGGCGGGGCGATAGCAATCAGCCCCAGCATTTT	CASRRGDSNQPQHF
TRBV7-9	.	TRBD2	TRBJ2-3	TGTGCCAGCACCGTGACTAGCGGAGGCACAGATACGCAGTATTTT	CASTVTSGGTDTQYF
TRBV7-2	.	.	TRBJ2-3	TGTGCCAGCAGCTTAACATACGGGGATACGCAGTATTTT	CASSLTYGDTQYF
TRBV20-1	few	TRBD1	TRBJ2-1	TGCAGTGCCTTCGCCAGGGGGAACGAGCAGTTCTTC	CSAFARGNEQFF
TRBV12-3/TRBV12-4	.	TRBD1	TRBJ1-2	TGTGCCAGCAGTTCGGGACAGGGTGGAGGCTACACCTTC	CASSSGQGGGYTF
TRBV6-8	.	TRBD1	TRBJ1-5	TGTGCCAGCAGTTACCGGGGGACAGGTCAGCCCCAGCATTTT	CASSYRGTGQPQHF
TRBV6-5	.	.	TRBJ2-7	TGTGCCAGCAGTTACTCTTGGGGACTGACCTACGAGCAGTACTTC	CASSYSWGLTYEQYF
TRBV7-2	few	.	TRBJ2-1	TGTGCCAGCAGTTCAGGGGCTTTTTATGAGCAGTTCTTC	CASSSGAFYEQFF
TRBV13	once	.	TRBJ2-1	TGTGCCAGCAGCTTAGAGGCGGGGAATGAGCAGTTCTTC	CASSLEAGNEQFF
TRBV19	.	.	TRBJ1-1	TGTGCCAGTACCATAAAGACAGGATGCACTGAAGCTTTCTTT	CASTIKTGCTEAFF
TRBV7-2	.	TRBD2	TRBJ2-3	TGTGCCAGCAGCCCGCACCGGGGACTAGCGGTAGATACGCAGTATTTT	CASSPHRGLAVDTQYF
TRBV20-1	.	TRBD2	TRBJ2-3	TGCAGTGCTAGAGATTTAGCGGGAGAGGGACGCACAGATACGCAGTATTTT	CSARDLAGEGRTDTQYF
TRBV12-5	.	TRBD1	TRBJ2-3	TGTGCTAGTGGTACAGGGGGACGCACAGATACGCAGTATTTT	CASGTGGRTDTQYF
TRBV9	.	.	TRBJ2-3	TGTGCCAGCAGCGTAGATGACGTGAAGTATTTT	CASSVDDVKYF
TRBV12-3/TRBV12-4	once	.	TRBJ2-3	TGTGCCAGCATGCGGCGTCCCGTGGGAGGTACGCAGTATTTT	CASMRRPVGGTQYF
TRBV7-6	many	TRBD1	TRBJ1-5	TGTGCCAGCAGTCTTACAGGGGGCGGACATCAGCCCCAGCATTTT	CASSLTGGGHQPQHF
TRBV7-6	few	TRBD1	TRBJ2-7	TGTGCCACCCAAGGGACAGCAAGCTCCTACGAGCAGTACTTC	CATQGTASSYEQYF
TRBV11-1	many	.	TRBJ1-5	TGTGCCAGCAGCCCCCCGGACTTCCATGGGAATCAGCCCCAGCATTTT	CASSPPDFHGNQPQHF
TRBV5-6	once	.	TRBJ2-7	TGTGCCAGCAGTCGGCGATTAGGGACTTACGAGCAGTACTTC	CASSRRLGTYEQYF
TRBV20-1	.	TRBD2	TRBJ2-3	TGCAGTGCTTCTGATAGCGGGGGCACAGATACGCAGTATTTT	CSASDSGGTDTQYF
TRBV7-2	.	.	TRBJ1-5	TGTGCCAGCAGCTTACAGCAGGGAGGTTTAAATCAGCCCCAGCATTTT	CASSLQQGGLNQPQHF
TRBV7-6	.	TRBD2	TRBJ2-3	TGTGCCAGCAGCCCTCAGGAGCGGGGGGATGATACGCAGTATTTT	CASSPQERGDDTQYF
TRBV19	few	TRBD1	TRBJ1-1	TGTGCCAGTAGTAGCCCCGGGACAGGGTTGAACACTGAAGCTTTCTTT	CASSSPGTGLNTEAFF
TRBV5-1	few	TRBD1	TRBJ2-1	TGCGCCAGCAGCTTGGGGCTTGCCGGGACAGGGATCTACAATGAGCAGTTCTTC	CASSLGLAGTGIYNEQFF
TRBV7-6	few	.	TRBJ2-5	TGTGCCAGCAGCCTAACGGAGGGGGACACAGTTGGCCAAGAGACCCAGTACTTC	CASSLTEGDTVGQETQYF
TRBV20-1	few	.	TRBJ1-5	TGCAGTGCTAGAGATCCGGGGGGAAATCAGCCCCAGCATTTT	CSARDPGGNQPQHF
TRBV4-1	once	TRBD1	TRBJ1-5	TGCGCCAGCAGCGGAACTCCAGGGGGTCATCAGCCCCAGCATTTT	CASSGTPGGHQPQHF
TRBV7-4	once	.	TRBJ1-2	TGTGCCAGCAGCTTTTTAGGTCGCGGGGCCCCCTATGGCTACACCTTC	CASSFLGRGAPYGYTF
TRBV7-2	few	.	TRBJ2-3	TGTGCCAGCAGCTTTTTGCAGCCGGGAGGCACAGATACGCAGTATTTT	CASSFLQPGGTDTQYF